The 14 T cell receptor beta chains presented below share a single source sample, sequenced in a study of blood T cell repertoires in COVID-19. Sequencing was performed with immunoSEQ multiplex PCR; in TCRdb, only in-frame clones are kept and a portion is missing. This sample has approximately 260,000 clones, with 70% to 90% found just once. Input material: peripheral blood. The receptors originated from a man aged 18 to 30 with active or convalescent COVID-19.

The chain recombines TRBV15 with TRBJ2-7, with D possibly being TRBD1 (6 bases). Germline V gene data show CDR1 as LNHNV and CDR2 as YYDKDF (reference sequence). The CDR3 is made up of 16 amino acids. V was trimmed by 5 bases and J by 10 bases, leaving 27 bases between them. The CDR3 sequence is CATSGVRGIGGLGQYF. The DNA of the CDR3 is TGTGCCACCAGCGGCGTAAGAGGGATAGGGGGTTTAGGACAGTACTTC.

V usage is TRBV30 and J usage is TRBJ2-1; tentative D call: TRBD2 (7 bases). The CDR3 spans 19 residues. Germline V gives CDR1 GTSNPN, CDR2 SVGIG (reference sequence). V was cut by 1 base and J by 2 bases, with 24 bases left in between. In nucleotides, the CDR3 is TGTGCCTGGAGTGGGGGCGGACAGAGAACTAGCGTAGCCTACAATGAGCAGTTCTTC. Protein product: CAWSGGGQRTSVAYNEQFF.

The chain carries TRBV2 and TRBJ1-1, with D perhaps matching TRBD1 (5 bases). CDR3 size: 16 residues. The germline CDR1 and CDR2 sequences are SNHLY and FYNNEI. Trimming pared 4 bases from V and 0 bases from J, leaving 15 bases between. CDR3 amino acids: CASSGGLGRVNTEAFF. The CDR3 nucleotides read TGTGCCAGCAGTGGGGGCCTAGGACGGGTGAACACTGAAGCTTTCTTT.

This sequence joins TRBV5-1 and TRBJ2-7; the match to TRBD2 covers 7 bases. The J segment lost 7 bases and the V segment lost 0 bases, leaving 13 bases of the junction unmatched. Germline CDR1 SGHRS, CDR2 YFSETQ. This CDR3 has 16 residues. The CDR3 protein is CASSLVSGLEEREQYF. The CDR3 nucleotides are TGCGCCAGCAGCTTGGTGTCAGGACTAGAGGAGCGGGAGCAGTACTTC.

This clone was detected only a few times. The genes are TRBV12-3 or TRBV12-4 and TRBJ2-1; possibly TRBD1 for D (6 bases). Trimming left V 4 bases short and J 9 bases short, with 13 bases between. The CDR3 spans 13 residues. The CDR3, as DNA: TGTGCCAGCAGTTGGACAGAGACCGGTGAGCAGTTCTTC. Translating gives CASSWTETGEQFF.

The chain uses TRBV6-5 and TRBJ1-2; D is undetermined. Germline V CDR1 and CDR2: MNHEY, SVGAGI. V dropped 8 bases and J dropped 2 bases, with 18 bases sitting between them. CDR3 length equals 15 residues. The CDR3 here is CASGSIRDGNYGYTF. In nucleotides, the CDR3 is TGTGCCAGCGGGTCTATCCGGGATGGAAACTATGGCTACACCTTC.

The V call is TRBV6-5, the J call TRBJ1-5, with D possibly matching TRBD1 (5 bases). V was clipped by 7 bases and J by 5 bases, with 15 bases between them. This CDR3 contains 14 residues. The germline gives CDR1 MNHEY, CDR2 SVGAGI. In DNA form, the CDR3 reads TGTGCCAGCAATACAGGAGTAGGGGATCAGCCCCAGCATTTT. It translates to CASNTGVGDQPQHF.

CDR3 amino acids: CASTQGGTGNYEQYF. The CDR3, as DNA: TGTGCCAGCACCCAGGGGGGGACAGGGAACTACGAGCAGTACTTC. The chain recombines TRBV3-1 (or the pseudogene TRBV3-2) with TRBJ2-7; 9 positions agree with TRBD1. The CDR3 has 15 residues. Per germline, CDR1 LGHDT and CDR2 YNNKEL (reference sequence). V was clipped by 7 bases and J by 3 bases; unmatched bases: 10.

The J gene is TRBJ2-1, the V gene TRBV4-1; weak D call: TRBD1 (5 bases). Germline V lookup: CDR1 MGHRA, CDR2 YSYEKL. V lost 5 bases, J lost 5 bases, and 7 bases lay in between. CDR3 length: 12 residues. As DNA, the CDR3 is TGCGCCAGCAGCTTAGGGGACAATGAGCAGTTCTTC. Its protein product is CASSLGDNEQFF.

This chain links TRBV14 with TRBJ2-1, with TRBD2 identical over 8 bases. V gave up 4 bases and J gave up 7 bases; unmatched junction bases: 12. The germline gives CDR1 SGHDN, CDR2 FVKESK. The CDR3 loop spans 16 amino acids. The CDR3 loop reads CASSLGGGLWRNEQFF. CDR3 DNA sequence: TGTGCCAGCAGCCTCGGCGGGGGGCTTTGGCGGAATGAGCAGTTCTTC.

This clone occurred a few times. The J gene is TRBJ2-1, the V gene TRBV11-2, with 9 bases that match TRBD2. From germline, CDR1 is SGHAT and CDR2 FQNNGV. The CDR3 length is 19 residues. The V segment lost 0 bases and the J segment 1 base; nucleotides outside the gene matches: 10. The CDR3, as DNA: TGTGCCAGCAGCTTAGATTTTGGCGGGAGGGCCGCTTCCTACAATGAGCAGTTCTTC. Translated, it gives CASSLDFGGRAASYNEQFF.

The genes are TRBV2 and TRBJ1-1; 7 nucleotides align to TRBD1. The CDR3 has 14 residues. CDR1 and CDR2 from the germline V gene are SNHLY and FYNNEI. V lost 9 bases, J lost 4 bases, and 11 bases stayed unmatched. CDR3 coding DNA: TGTGCCAGAACAGGGGTGGGTAGCTCCACTGAAGCTTTCTTT. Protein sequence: CARTGVGSSTEAFF.

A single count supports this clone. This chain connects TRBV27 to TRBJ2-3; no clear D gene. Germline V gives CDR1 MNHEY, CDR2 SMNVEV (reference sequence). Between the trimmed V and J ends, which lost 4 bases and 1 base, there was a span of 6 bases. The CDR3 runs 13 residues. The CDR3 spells CASSYQGTDTQYF. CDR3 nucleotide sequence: TGTGCCAGCAGTTACCAGGGCACAGATACGCAGTATTTT.

The CDR3 coding sequence is TGTGCCAGCAACCCTTCGGGGGACAGGGGGCCCCGGGGCACAGATACGCAGTATTTT. Its translation: CASNPSGDRGPRGTDTQYF. The chain couples TRBV21-1 to TRBJ2-3; the D call TRBD1 from the table was never checked on the DNA. TRBV21-1 is a known pseudogene. This CDR3 region has 19 residues.